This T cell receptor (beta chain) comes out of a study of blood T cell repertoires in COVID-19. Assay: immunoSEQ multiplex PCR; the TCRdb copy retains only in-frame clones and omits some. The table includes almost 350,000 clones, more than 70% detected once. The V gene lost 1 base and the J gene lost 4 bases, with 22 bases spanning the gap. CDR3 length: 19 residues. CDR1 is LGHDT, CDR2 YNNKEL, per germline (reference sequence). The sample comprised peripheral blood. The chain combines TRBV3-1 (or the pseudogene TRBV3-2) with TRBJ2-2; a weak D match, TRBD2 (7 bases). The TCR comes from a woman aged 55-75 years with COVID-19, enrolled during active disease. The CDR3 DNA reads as TGTGCCAGCAGCCAAGGTGGGGTCGGTTGGCGGGGGCTCACCGGGGAGCTGTTTTTT. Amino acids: CASSQGGVGWRGLTGELFF.